A selection of T cell receptor beta chains follows, all from one sample in a study of cytomegalovirus exposure and HLA in healthy donors. The protocol was immunoSEQ multiplex PCR, while the TCRdb copy is restricted to in-frame clones and leaves out a portion. The table has about 120,000 clones, approximately 80% seen once; the top ten hold approximately 3.7%. The material sequenced was PBMCs. These receptors were collected from a human donor in good health. The CDR3 runs from the conserved cysteine through the conserved F or W. D genes are given only for firm matches. Clone size is not always given. Where it is, it says once, few, many or a class for expanded clones.

J	V	D	size	DNA	CDR3
TRBJ1-2	TRBV5-4	.	.	TGTGCCAGCAGCTTGGGACAGGCCCGAGCACGCTATGGCTACACCTTC	CASSLGQARARYGYTF
TRBJ1-2	TRBV30	.	.	TGTGCTCTGGGAGGCAAGAACTATGGCTACACCTTC	CALGGKNYGYTF
TRBJ2-4	TRBV28	.	.	TGTGCCAGCAGTTTATCGGGACAAGCCAAAAACATTCAGTACTTC	CASSLSGQAKNIQYF
TRBJ1-5	TRBV7-9	.	.	TGTGCCAGCAGCTTAAGAACTGAGCAGCCCCAGCATTTT	CASSLRTEQPQHF
TRBJ2-1	TRBV21-1	.	few	TGTGCCAGCCCCCGGAGTGAGCAGTTCTTC	CASPRSEQFF
TRBJ2-2	TRBV7-9	.	.	TGTGCCAGCAGCTTAAAGACAGACCCTACCGGGGAGCTGTTTTTT	CASSLKTDPTGELFF
TRBJ2-4	TRBV27	.	few	TGTGCCAGCATCGATGAGGGCAAAAACATTCAGTACTTC	CASIDEGKNIQYF
TRBJ2-7	TRBV5-1	.	.	TGCGCCAGCAGAGGGGGGGCCGAGCAGTACTTC	CASRGGAEQYF
TRBJ2-7	TRBV7-9	.	.	TGTGCCAGCAGCCCGAGCTCCTACGAGCAGTACTTC	CASSPSSYEQYF
TRBJ1-1	TRBV29-1	.	.	TGCAGCGTTGAAGCCAGGGGAATGAACACTGAAGCTTTCTTT	CSVEARGMNTEAFF
TRBJ2-5	TRBV6-1	.	.	TGTGCCAGCAGTCCCTATGGTCCCCAAGAGACCCAGTACTTC	CASSPYGPQETQYF
TRBJ2-7	TRBV5-1	TRBD1	once	TGCGCCAGCAGCTGGGAGGACAGGGAGTCCTACGAGCAGTACTTC	CASSWEDRESYEQYF
TRBJ2-1	TRBV30	TRBD2	.	TGTGCCTGGAAGGGAGCGGGGGTCTACAATGAGCAGTTCTTC	CAWKGAGVYNEQFF
TRBJ2-7	TRBV18	TRBD2	.	TGTGCCAGCTCACCACCGGGGCGGGAGGTCTCCTACGAGCAGTACTTC	CASSPPGREVSYEQYF
TRBJ2-1	TRBV7-3	TRBD2	.	TGTGCCAGCAGCTCCTCTTACGGGAGGGGTAATGAGCAGTTCTTC	CASSSSYGRGNEQFF
TRBJ2-7	TRBV5-4	.	.	TGTGCCAGCAGCCCTCAGAGGACCTACGAGCAGTACTTC	CASSPQRTYEQYF
TRBJ2-5	TRBV5-1	TRBD2	.	TGCGCCAGCAGCCCGGGACTAGCGGCGCAAGAGACCCAGTACTTC	CASSPGLAAQETQYF
TRBJ2-1	TRBV28	.	once	TGTGCCAGCAGTCCAGCGGACGGGAGCTCCTACAATGAGCAGTTCTTC	CASSPADGSSYNEQFF
TRBJ2-7	TRBV6-1	TRBD2	few	TGTGCCAGCAGGGGACTAGCGGGAGGGGTGGAGGAGCAGTACTTC	CASRGLAGGVEEQYF
TRBJ2-3	TRBV27	TRBD2	.	TGTGCCAGCAGTTTATCGGCTAGCGGGAGGGGAGGGGCCAGCACAGATACGCAGTATTTT	CASSLSASGRGGASTDTQYF
TRBJ2-7	TRBV4-1	.	.	TGCGCCAGCAGCCCCCCGGTGGGGCAGATATCCTACGAGCAGTACTTC	CASSPPVGQISYEQYF
TRBJ2-5	TRBV10-2	.	.	TGCGCCAGCAGTGAGTGGGAGGAGGCCCGGGAGACCCAGTACTTC	CASSEWEEARETQYF
TRBJ2-1	TRBV27	.	.	TGTGCCAGCAGTTTGGGGCTAGCGAAGTACAATGAGCAGTTCTTC	CASSLGLAKYNEQFF
TRBJ2-7	TRBV28	.	.	TGTGCCAGCAGCAAGGCGGAGCTCTACGAGCAGTACTTC	CASSKAELYEQYF
TRBJ1-1	TRBV2	TRBD1	.	TGTGCCAGCAGTGAGAATCCGGGACAGGGCACTGAAGCTTTCTTT	CASSENPGQGTEAFF
TRBJ2-5	TRBV19	.	.	TGTGCCAGTAGTATTGCGTCAGGGTGGCGGGAGACCCAGTACTTC	CASSIASGWRETQYF
TRBJ2-7	TRBV5-1	TRBD2	.	TGCGCCAGCAGCTTGCCCAAGACTAGCGGGACATACGAGCAGTACTTC	CASSLPKTSGTYEQYF
TRBJ2-7	TRBV27	TRBD2	.	TGTGCCAGCAGTTTGGACACTAGCGGGAGATCCAACGAGCAGTACTTC	CASSLDTSGRSNEQYF
TRBJ2-7	TRBV28	.	.	TGTGCCAGCAGGAAGAGCTCCTACGAGCAGTACTTC	CASRKSSYEQYF
TRBJ2-7	TRBV19	TRBD2	.	TGTGCCAGTAGTCTACAAGGGACTAGCGGGAGCCACGAGCAGTACTTC	CASSLQGTSGSHEQYF
TRBJ2-2	TRBV4-2	.	.	TGTGCCAGCTCCCCAGGGGGCGGGAGGGGAAACGGGGAGCTGTTTTTT	CASSPGGGRGNGELFF
TRBJ2-3	TRBV2	TRBD1	.	TGTGCCAGCGGGGACAGAACAGATACGCAGTATTTT	CASGDRTDTQYF
TRBJ1-5	TRBV6-5	TRBD1	few	TGTGCCAGCAGCACCGGACAGGGGAATCAGCCCCAGCATTTT	CASSTGQGNQPQHF
TRBJ2-3	TRBV5-1	.	few	TGCGCCAGCAGCCAAGCTAGCGAGGGGACAGATACGCAGTATTTT	CASSQASEGTDTQYF
TRBJ2-7	TRBV9	.	.	TGTGCCAGCAGCGTAGCGGAAGGGACACCCACCTACGAGCAGTACTTC	CASSVAEGTPTYEQYF
TRBJ1-3	TRBV21-1	.	.	TGTGCCAGCAGCAATGAAGACAGGGGCCGTGTAAGAAACTCTGGAAACACCATATATTTT	CASSNEDRGRVRNSGNTIYF
TRBJ1-1	TRBV7-9	.	.	TGTTCCAGCAGCCTCACAGGAATTACTGAAGCTTTCTTT	CSSSLTGITEAFF
TRBJ2-7	TRBV28	TRBD1	.	TGTGCCAGCACCTTAGGCGGGACAGGAGGAGAGCAGTACTTC	CASTLGGTGGEQYF
TRBJ2-5	TRBV18	TRBD1	.	TGTGCCAGCGCCGGGACAGCGCAAGAGACCCAGTACTTC	CASAGTAQETQYF
TRBJ1-2	TRBV5-4	.	.	TGTGCCAGCAGCTTGGCGTCTGGGGGCACGTCGAACGGCTACACCTTC	CASSLASGGTSNGYTF
TRBJ2-7	TRBV27	TRBD2	.	TGTGCCAGCAACCCCCGAGGACTAGCGGGAGTGATACACGAGCAGTACTTC	CASNPRGLAGVIHEQYF
TRBJ1-2	TRBV6-5	.	.	TGTGCCAGCAGTTACTCGACGGGTACACAATTCTATGGCTACACCTTC	CASSYSTGTQFYGYTF
TRBJ1-6	TRBV5-4	TRBD1	.	TGTGCCAGCAGCTTGGCCGGCAGGGGGAAGGTTTCACCCCTCCACTTT	CASSLAGRGKVSPLHF
TRBJ1-6	TRBV7-9	.	.	TGTGCCAGCAGCTTAGCCGACTTGAGCTCCTATAATTCACCCCTCCACTTT	CASSLADLSSYNSPLHF
TRBJ1-5	TRBV4-1	.	.	TGCGCCAGCAGCCAAAACTCCGGGCAGCCCCAGCATTTT	CASSQNSGQPQHF
TRBJ1-5	TRBV10-3	TRBD1	.	TGTGCCACCACAGGGGTTCTAGGCCAGCCCCAGCATTTT	CATTGVLGQPQHF
TRBJ1-1	TRBV28	.	.	TGTGCCAGCAGCCTCCCGTTGAACACTGAAGCTTTCTTT	CASSLPLNTEAFF
TRBJ2-2	TRBV11-3	TRBD1	.	TGTGCCAGCAGCTTTCTGGGACAGGGGCGAGGCGGGGAGCTGTTTTTT	CASSFLGQGRGGELFF
TRBJ2-3	TRBV4-1	TRBD2	few	TGCGCCAGCAGACTTCTAGCGGGAGAAAGGTTGTGGGGCACAGATACGCAGTATTTT	CASRLLAGERLWGTDTQYF
TRBJ1-1	TRBV6-5	.	.	TGTGCCAGCAGCAGTCCTCAGGGAAGGGCTTTCTTT	CASSSPQGRAFF
TRBJ2-7	TRBV27	TRBD1	.	TGTGCCAGCAGTTCTTCCGGGACAGGTAACTACGAGCAGTACTTC	CASSSSGTGNYEQYF
TRBJ2-7	TRBV5-8	.	many	TGTGCCAGCAGCTCTCCCTACGAGCAGTACTTC	CASSSPYEQYF